These 25 T cell receptor beta chains share one sample of origin, sequenced in a study of Graves' ophthalmopathy and Graves' hyperthyroidism. RNA served as the template for amplifying TCR beta CDR3 regions. First-round RT-PCR used HTBI primers; second-round multiplex PCR followed. In TCRdb, the multiplex PCR reads were re-called with MiXCR into one record per CDR3 protein. The sample consists of 450,000 or so distinct CDR3 sequences, about 15% of them appearing once. Sequencing used blood. The receptor source for this set is a woman aged 25-40 years with Graves' ophthalmopathy.

The chain couples TRBV3-1 to TRBJ1-3, with D uncertain. V was pared by 2 bases and J by 1 base, with 6 bases between. The V gene's germline CDR1 is LGHDT and CDR2 YNNKEL (reference sequence). This CDR3 comprises 14 residues. The CDR3: CASSQPVSGNTIYF. The DNA for the CDR3 is TGTGCCAGCAGCCAACCGGTGTCTGGAAACACCATATATTTT. The full variable domain, completed using reference TRBV3-1 and TRBJ1-3, is DTAVSQTPKYLVTQMGNDKSIKCEQNLGHDTMYWYKQDSKKFLKIMFSYNNKELIINETVPNRFSPKSPDKAHLNLHINSLELGDSAVYFCASSQPVSGNTIYFGEGSWLTVV.

A note on this clonotype: An end of the junction does not agree with germline; a read error may underlie this. The rearrangement links TRBV7-3 to TRBJ2-1; 11 nucleotides line up with TRBD2. Germline CDR1 is SGHTA and CDR2 is FQGTGA. This CDR3 is built from 15 residues. Here the CDR3 reads CASSPSGRSYNEKFF. The CDR3 DNA reads TGTGCCAGCAGCCCTAGCGGGAGGTCCTACAATGAGAAGTTCTTC.

This clonotype was detected a few times. The chain joins TRBV3-1 to TRBJ1-3; weak D call: TRBD1 (5 bases). Germline V CDR1 and CDR2: LGHDT, YNNKEL (reference sequence). The V end lost 8 bases, the J end lost 2 bases, and 10 bases lay between the germline ends. The CDR3 has 13 residues. The DNA of the CDR3 is TGTGCCAGCTCCACGGGGGCTGGAAACACCATATATTTT. Amino acid sequence: CASSTGAGNTIYF.

This clonotype was detected ten times or more. The chain combines TRBV6-2 or TRBV6-3 with TRBJ1-2; no definite D call. Germline lookup yields CDR1 MNHEY and CDR2 SVGEGT. Trimming took off 8 bases at V and 5 bases at J, with 18 bases between the two ends. The CDR3 spans 14 residues. CDR3 protein: CASANSGLTYGYTF. The CDR3 nucleotides are TGTGCCAGCGCAAATTCCGGGTTAACGTATGGCTACACCTTC.

This clonotype was seen repeatedly, ten times or more. The DNA for the CDR3 is TGCGCCAGCGGGAAACTTGAGATCGGAAGCCACGAGCAGTACTTC. Protein product: CASGKLEIGSHEQYF. The chain uses TRBV10-2 and TRBJ2-7; the D is unclear. CDR1 is WSHSY, CDR2 SAAADI, per germline. Trimming removed 8 bases from V and 5 bases from J, with 22 bases in between. The CDR3 is 15 residues long.

This clonotype was recorded many times. The chain is built from TRBV12-5 and TRBJ2-7, with D possibly being TRBD2 (5 bases). The CDR3 totals 15 residues. Looked up from germline, CDR1 is LGHNT and CDR2 is FRNRAP. The V end lost 2 bases, the J end lost 7 bases, and 18 bases lay between the germline ends. The CDR3 DNA sequence: TGTGCTAGTGGTTTGAACGATCATGAACCGGGAGAGCAGTACTTC. This translates into CASGLNDHEPGEQYF.

This clonotype was counted ten times or more. V gene TRBV6-1 combines with J gene TRBJ2-6; TRBD1 is a possible D gene (6 bases). The CDR3 has 16 residues. Germline V CDR1 and CDR2: MNHNS, SASEGT. Trimming pared 5 bases from V and 1 base from J, leaving 12 bases between. This CDR3 reads CASSQPQGSGANVLTF. In nucleotides, the CDR3 is TGTGCCAGCAGTCAACCGCAGGGGTCTGGGGCCAACGTCCTGACTTTC.

This clonotype was counted ten times or more. The rearrangement uses TRBV5-1 and TRBJ2-5; a weak D match, TRBD1 (6 bases). The CDR3 is 17 amino acids. Trimming shortened V by 0 bases and J by 3 bases, and 18 bases separated the two germline ends. Germline V lookup: CDR1 SGHRS, CDR2 YFSETQ. DNA of the CDR3: TGCGCCAGCAGCTTGGCGGGACACCAAATTACAAAAGAGACCCAGTACTTC. Amino acid sequence: CASSLAGHQITKETQYF.

The rearrangement joins TRBV7-9 to TRBJ2-2; 7 nucleotides match TRBD1. The CDR3 is 14 residues long. From germline, CDR1 is SEHNR and CDR2 FQNEAQ (reference sequence). Trimming took 5 bases from V and 9 from J; bases not matched to a gene: 9. CDR3: CASSSRDRERELFF. In nucleotides, the CDR3 is TGTGCCAGCAGCAGCCGGGACAGAGAACGGGAGCTGTTTTTT.

This clonotype was seen repeatedly, ten times or more. CDR3 DNA: TGTGCCAGCAGTACAGGGGGCAGCGACTATGGCTACACCTTC. This codes for CASSTGGSDYGYTF. The chain recombines TRBV6-1 with TRBJ1-2; TRBD1 matches at 9 bases. The CDR3 runs 14 residues. The V and J ends lost 5 bases and 3 bases, in that order; junction bases with no gene match: 4. Germline lookup yields CDR1 MNHNS and CDR2 SASEGT.

This clonotype has at least ten counts. The CDR3 spells CASSRDTIGGRGNQPQHF. CDR3 nucleotides: TGTGCCAGCAGTCGGGACACCATTGGTGGGCGGGGCAATCAGCCCCAGCATTTT. The gene calls are TRBV2 and TRBJ1-5; a weak D match, TRBD1 (6 bases). Germline values: CDR1 SNHLY, CDR2 FYNNEI. The CDR3 is 18 amino acids. The V gene lost 5 bases and the J gene lost 2 bases, with 22 bases spanning the gap.

This clonotype was picked up one time. The chain links TRBV12-3 or TRBV12-4 to TRBJ1-2, with a weak D call TRBD1 (5 bases). The CDR3 runs 15 residues. The ends were cut back, 3 bases at V and 2 bases at J, with 13 bases in the middle. In nucleotides, the CDR3 is TGTGCCAGCAGTTTTCTCTTGGGACCCAACTATGGCTACACCTTC. It specifies CASSFLLGPNYGYTF.

A note on this clonotype: A much more abundant neighbour one base away suggests this may be a read error. Since no conserved phenylalanine or tryptophan closes the CDR3, a read error is the likely cause. The rearrangement joins TRBV2 to TRBJ1-5; D is unclear. Germline V gene data show CDR1 as SNHLY and CDR2 as FYNNEI. V lost 5 bases, J lost 9 bases, and 17 bases lay in between. The CDR3 has 14 residues. The CDR3 DNA reads TGTGCCAGCAGTCGGACGGCGGAGTTAATGCCCCAGCATTTG. Amino acid sequence: CASSRTAELMPQHL.

The gene calls are TRBV12-3 or TRBV12-4 and TRBJ1-5; 9 nucleotides match TRBD1. V lost 6 bases and J lost 1; bases outside the gene matches: 7. The CDR3 loop spans 16 amino acids. The CDR3 protein is CASRMTGGRSNQPQHF. CDR3 nucleotide sequence: TGTGCCAGCAGGATGACAGGGGGAAGGAGCAATCAGCCCCAGCATTTT.

This clonotype was counted many times. The chain employs TRBV27 and TRBJ1-5, with TRBD1 matching 7 bases. Losses at the gene ends were 4 bases for V and 4 bases for J; bases not matched to a gene: 16. This CDR3 comprises 18 residues. Germline CDR1 reads MNHEY; CDR2 reads SMNVEV (reference sequence). CDR3 residues: CASSSLSPGTEPNQPQHF. As DNA, the CDR3 is TGTGCCAGCAGTTCCCTCTCCCCCGGGACAGAACCTAATCAGCCCCAGCATTTT.

This clonotype was seen ten or more times. The chain joins TRBV28 to TRBJ1-5; a weak D match, TRBD1 (5 bases). Germline CDR1 reads MDHEN; CDR2 reads SYDVKM. The CDR3 sequence is 15 residues long. Trimming removed 2 bases at V and 1 base at J, with 9 bases between. CDR3 DNA sequence: TGTGCCAGCAGTTTAGGGCAGGGAAGCAATCAGCCCCAGCATTTT. It specifies CASSLGQGSNQPQHF.

This clonotype was picked up many times. The chain is built from TRBV2 and TRBJ1-2, with D uncertain. Trimming stripped 1 base from V and 4 bases from J, with 13 bases between. The CDR3 is 15 residues long. The V gene's germline CDR1 is SNHLY and CDR2 FYNNEI. CDR3 loop: CASSEESARVYGYTF. Written as DNA, the CDR3 is TGTGCCAGCAGTGAAGAGAGCGCGCGGGTCTATGGCTACACCTTC.

At least ten counts were recorded for this clonotype. The chain couples TRBV12-3 or TRBV12-4 to TRBJ1-2; possible D gene TRBD1, 6 bases. The CDR3 consists of 15 residues. V lost 3 bases to trimming and J lost 3 bases, with 14 bases between them. CDR3 nucleotide sequence: TGTGCCAGCAGTTTTGACCAGGGGAAAGACTATGGCTACACCTTC. Encoded protein: CASSFDQGKDYGYTF.

As for this clonotype: One base away lies a much larger clone, so this may be a sequencing read error. The chain uses TRBV2 and TRBJ2-5; D is unresolved. Germline V lookup: CDR1 SNHLY, CDR2 FYNNEI. V lost 4 bases, J lost 1 base, and 4 bases lay in between. The CDR3 is 12 amino acids. The DNA of the CDR3 is TGTGCCAGCAGTGGGACCCAAGAGACCCAGTACTTC. Protein: CASSGTQETQYF. The whole variable domain, remainder taken from reference TRBV2 and TRBJ2-5, is EPEVTQTPSHQVTQMGQEVILRCVPISNHLYFYWYRQILGQKVEFLVSFYNNEISEKSEIFDDQFSVERPDGSNFTLKIRSTKLEDSAMYFCASSGTQETQYFGPGTRLLVL.

This clonotype was recorded many times. The J gene is TRBJ1-3, the V gene TRBV6-5; D is uncertain. Per germline, CDR1 MNHEY and CDR2 SVGAGI. This CDR3 has 15 amino acids. Trimming left V 0 bases short and J 0 bases short, with 6 bases between. The CDR3 DNA reads TGTGCCAGCAGTTACTCGTACAACTCTGGAAACACCATATATTTT. This translates into CASSYSYNSGNTIYF.

This clonotype has ten or more counts. The chain links TRBV19 to TRBJ1-1, with D unresolved. V was shortened by 3 bases and J by 2 bases, with 10 bases between the two germline ends. From germline, CDR1 is LNHDA and CDR2 SQIVND (reference sequence). CDR3 length equals 14 residues. The CDR3 loop reads CASSIKRVNTEAFF. The CDR3 DNA follows: TGTGCCAGTAGTATTAAGAGGGTTAACACTGAAGCTTTCTTT.

The sample holds many counts of this clonotype. The rearrangement uses TRBV5-1 and TRBJ1-1; tentative D call: TRBD1 (6 bases). V was shortened by 4 bases and J by 0 bases, with 10 bases between the two germline ends. Germline assignment: CDR1 SGHRS and CDR2 YFSETQ. The CDR3 is 14 residues long. The CDR3 nucleotides are TGCGCCAGCAGCAGGGACAACATGAACACTGAAGCTTTCTTT. Residues: CASSRDNMNTEAFF.

This chain joins TRBV7-8 and TRBJ1-3; weak D call: TRBD1 (5 bases). The CDR3 has 17 residues. Deletions cut 5 bases from V and 4 bases from J, with 21 bases between. The V gene's germline CDR1 is SGHVS and CDR2 FQNEAQ. The CDR3 DNA reads TGTGCCAGCAGCCCCGCCCGGGACCTTTTTCGAGGAAACACCATATATTTT. It encodes CASSPARDLFRGNTIYF.

In this sample, this clonotype turned up many times. The chain recombines TRBV7-2 with TRBJ2-5; a weak D match, TRBD2 (7 bases). This CDR3 is 14 amino acids long. Trimming cost V 3 bases and J 4 bases, with 12 bases left between them. The germline CDR1 and CDR2 sequences are SGHTA and FQGNSA. This chain's CDR3 is CASSFLAGAETQYF. Written as DNA, the CDR3 is TGTGCCAGCAGCTTTCTCGCGGGGGCAGAGACCCAGTACTTC.

This clonotype was counted many times. V usage is TRBV20-1 and J usage is TRBJ2-5; unclear D gene. Deletions cut 3 bases from V and 5 bases from J, with 7 bases between. In germline, CDR1 is DFQATT, CDR2 SNEGSKA (reference sequence). This CDR3 is built from 11 residues. CDR3 protein: CSASVGETQYF. The CDR3 coding sequence is TGCAGTGCTAGTGTGGGCGAGACCCAGTACTTC.